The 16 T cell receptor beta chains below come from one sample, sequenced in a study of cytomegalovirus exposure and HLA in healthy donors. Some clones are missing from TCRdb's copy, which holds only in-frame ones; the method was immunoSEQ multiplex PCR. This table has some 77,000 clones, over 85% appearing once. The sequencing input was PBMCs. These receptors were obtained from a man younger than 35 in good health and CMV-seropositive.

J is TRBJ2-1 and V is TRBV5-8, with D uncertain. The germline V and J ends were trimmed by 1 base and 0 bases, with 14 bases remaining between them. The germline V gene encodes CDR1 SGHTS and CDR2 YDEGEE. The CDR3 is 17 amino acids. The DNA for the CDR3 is TGTGCCAGCAGCTTGTCTCAGTCGCGGAGCTCCTACAATGAGCAGTTCTTC. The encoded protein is CASSLSQSRSSYNEQFF.

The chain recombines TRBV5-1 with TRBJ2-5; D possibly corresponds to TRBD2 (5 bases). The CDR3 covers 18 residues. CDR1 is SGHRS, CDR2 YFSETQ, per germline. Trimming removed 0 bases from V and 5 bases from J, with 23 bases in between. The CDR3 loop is CASSLGSSSGGGLETQYF. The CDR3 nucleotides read TGCGCCAGCAGCTTGGGAAGCTCCTCAGGCGGAGGTCTGGAGACCCAGTACTTC.

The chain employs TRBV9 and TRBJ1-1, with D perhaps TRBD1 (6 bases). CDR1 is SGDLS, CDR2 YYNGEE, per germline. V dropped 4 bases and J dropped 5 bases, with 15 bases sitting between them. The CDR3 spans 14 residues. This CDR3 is CASSSRQAGTEAFF. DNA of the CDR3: TGTGCCAGCAGCTCCCGACAGGCAGGGACTGAAGCTTTCTTT.

This CDR3 is CASSFFSGNSYEQYF. The CDR3 DNA is TGTGCCAGCAGCTTCTTTAGCGGGAACTCCTACGAGCAGTACTTC. The chain carries TRBV11-2 and TRBJ2-7; 8 bases map to TRBD2. Germline CDR1 is SGHAT and CDR2 is FQNNGV. V trimming: 3 bases; J trimming: 0 bases; junction bases outside the gene matches: 4. CDR3 length: 15 residues.

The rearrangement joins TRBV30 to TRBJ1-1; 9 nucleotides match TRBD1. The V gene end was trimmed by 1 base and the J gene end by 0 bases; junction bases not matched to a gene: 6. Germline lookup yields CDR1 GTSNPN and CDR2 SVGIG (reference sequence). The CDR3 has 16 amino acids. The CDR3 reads CAWSAGTGMMNTEAFF. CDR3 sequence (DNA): TGTGCCTGGAGTGCCGGGACAGGGATGATGAACACTGAAGCTTTCTTT.

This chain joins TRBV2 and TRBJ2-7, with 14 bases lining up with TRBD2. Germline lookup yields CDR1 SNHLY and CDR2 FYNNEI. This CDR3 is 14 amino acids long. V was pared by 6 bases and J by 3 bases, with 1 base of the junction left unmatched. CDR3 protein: CASRGTSGGYEQYF. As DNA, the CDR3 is TGTGCCAGCAGGGGGACTAGCGGGGGCTACGAGCAGTACTTC.

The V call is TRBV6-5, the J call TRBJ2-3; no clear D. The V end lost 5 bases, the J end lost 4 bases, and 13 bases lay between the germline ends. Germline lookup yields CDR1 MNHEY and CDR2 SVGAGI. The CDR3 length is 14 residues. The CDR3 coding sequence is TGTGCCAGCAGTGAGCCCCCTTTCCCAGATACGCAGTATTTT. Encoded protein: CASSEPPFPDTQYF.

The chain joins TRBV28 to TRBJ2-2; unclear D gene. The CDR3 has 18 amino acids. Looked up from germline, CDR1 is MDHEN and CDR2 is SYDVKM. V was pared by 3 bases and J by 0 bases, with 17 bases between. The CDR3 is CASSFIQGAAANTGELFF. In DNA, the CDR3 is TGTGCCAGCAGTTTCATCCAAGGAGCTGCCGCGAACACCGGGGAGCTGTTTTTT.

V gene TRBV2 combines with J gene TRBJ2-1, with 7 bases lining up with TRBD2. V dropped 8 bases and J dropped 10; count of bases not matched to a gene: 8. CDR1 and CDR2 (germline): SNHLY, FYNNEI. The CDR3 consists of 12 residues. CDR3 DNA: TGTGCCAGCTACGGCGTGGGGGGGGAGCAGTTCTTC. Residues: CASYGVGGEQFF.

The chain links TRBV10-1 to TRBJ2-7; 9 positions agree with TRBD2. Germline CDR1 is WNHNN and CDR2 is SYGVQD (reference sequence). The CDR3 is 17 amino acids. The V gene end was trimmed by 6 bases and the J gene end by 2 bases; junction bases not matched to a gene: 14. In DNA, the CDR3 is TGCGCCAGCAGCGGCCTCACTTTGCGGGAGGGCCCCTACGAGCAGTACTTC. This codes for CASSGLTLREGPYEQYF.

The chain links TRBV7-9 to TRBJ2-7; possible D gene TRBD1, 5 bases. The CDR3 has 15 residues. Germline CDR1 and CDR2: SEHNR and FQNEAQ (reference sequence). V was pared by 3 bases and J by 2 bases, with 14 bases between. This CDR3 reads CASSFAQGITYEQYF. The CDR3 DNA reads TGTGCCAGCAGCTTTGCCCAGGGAATTACCTACGAGCAGTACTTC.

This CDR3 reads CSGIRDRDGYTF. The CDR3 nucleotides read TGCAGCGGGATCCGGGACAGGGATGGCTACACCTTC. V gene TRBV29-1 combines with J gene TRBJ1-2; 9 positions agree with TRBD1. The CDR3 totals 12 residues. The V gene end was trimmed by 7 bases and the J gene end by 6 bases; junction bases not matched to a gene: 6. The germline CDR1 and CDR2 sequences are SQVTM and ANQGSEA. The complete variable domain, with remaining parts taken from reference TRBV29-1 and TRBJ1-2, reads SAVISQKPSRDICQRGTSLTIQCQVDSQVTMMFWYRQQPGQSLTLIATANQGSEATYESGFVIDKFPISRPNLTFSTLTVSNMSPEDSSIYLCSGIRDRDGYTFGSGTRLTVV.

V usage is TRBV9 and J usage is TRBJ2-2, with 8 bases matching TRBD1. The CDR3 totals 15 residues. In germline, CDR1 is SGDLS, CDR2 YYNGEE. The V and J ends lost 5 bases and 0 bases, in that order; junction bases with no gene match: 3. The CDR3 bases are TGTGCCAGCAGGCCGACAGGGGCGAACACCGGGGAGCTGTTTTTT. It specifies CASRPTGANTGELFF.

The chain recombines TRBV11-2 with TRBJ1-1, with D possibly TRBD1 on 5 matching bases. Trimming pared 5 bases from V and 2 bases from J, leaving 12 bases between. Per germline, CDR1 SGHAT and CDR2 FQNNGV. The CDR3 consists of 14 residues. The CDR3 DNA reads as TGTGCCAGCAGCGAAAGGCGGACAAACACTGAAGCTTTCTTT. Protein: CASSERRTNTEAFF.

This CDR3 reads CASSVAGQQETQYF. The CDR3 DNA follows: TGTGCCAGCAGCGTAGCAGGACAGCAAGAGACCCAGTACTTC. The V call is TRBV9, the J call TRBJ2-5; tentatively, D is TRBD1 (6 bases). This CDR3 has 14 residues. V shed 0 bases and J shed 2 bases, with 8 bases lying between them. Germline V lookup: CDR1 SGDLS, CDR2 YYNGEE. Filled out from reference TRBV9 and TRBJ2-5, the complete variable domain reads DSGVTQTPKHLITATGQRVTLRCSPRSGDLSVYWYQQSLDQGLQFLIQYYNGEERAKGNILERFSAQQFPDLHSELNLSSLELGDSALYFCASSVAGQQETQYFGPGTRLLVL.

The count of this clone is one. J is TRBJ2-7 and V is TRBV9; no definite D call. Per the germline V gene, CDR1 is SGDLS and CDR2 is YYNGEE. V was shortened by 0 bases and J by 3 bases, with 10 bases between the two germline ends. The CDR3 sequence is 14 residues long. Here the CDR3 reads CASSVAAKYYEQYF. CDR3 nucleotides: TGTGCCAGCAGCGTAGCAGCGAAGTACTACGAGCAGTACTTC.